This entry features one T cell receptor beta chain sequence. Its antigen remains unknown. The germline gene is not matched at one end of the junction; a read error may be the cause. The data stem from a study of blood T cells in healthy people across ages. Around 9.4 milliliters was the volume of peripheral blood drawn from each donor. Using a J-beta primer mix together with a sample-barcoded 5' primer, a second PCR was run for roughly 6 to 12 cycles. One entry per CDR3 protein, called by TCRdb with MiXCR from the 5' RACE reads. The profile shows roughly 700,000 distinct CDR3 sequences, approximately 50% of them singletons. Points from the study as a whole: Expanded clonotype changes were possibly confounded by unknown donor CMV status. While age rose, TCR beta diversity per million T cells dropped in a roughly linear way. Estimates drawn from one million T cells were deemed to understate diversity.

The CDR3 has 13 amino acids. The V gene's germline CDR1 is LGHNA and CDR2 YNFKEQ. The specimen was blood. This rearrangement joins TRBV4-2 to TRBJ2-1; TRBD2 agrees at 7 bases. This receptor was obtained from a woman aged 60-75 years in good health. The CDR3 sequence is CTSSQDLGGEQFF. The CDR3 nucleotides read TGTACCAGCAGCCAAGATTTGGGGGGGGAGCAGTTCTTC.